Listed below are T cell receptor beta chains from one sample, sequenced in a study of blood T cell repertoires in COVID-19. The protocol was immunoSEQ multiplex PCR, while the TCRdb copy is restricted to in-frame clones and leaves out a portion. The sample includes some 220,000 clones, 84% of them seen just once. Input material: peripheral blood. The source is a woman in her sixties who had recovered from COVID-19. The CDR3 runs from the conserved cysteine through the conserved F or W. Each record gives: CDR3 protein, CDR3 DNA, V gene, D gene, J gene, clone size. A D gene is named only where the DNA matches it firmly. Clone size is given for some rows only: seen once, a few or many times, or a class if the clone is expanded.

CASSLGTLRETQYF TGTGCCAGCAGCTTGGGGACTTTGCGGGAGACCCAGTACTTC TRBV5-5 NA TRBJ2-5 few
CASSSPPGFLDTQYF TGTGCCAGCAGTTCTCCCCCCGGTTTTTTGGATACGCAGTATTTT TRBV27 NA TRBJ2-3 once
CASSLGRRQGAAVYEQYF TGTGCCAGCAGCTTGGGGAGGCGACAGGGGGCGGCTGTCTACGAGCAGTACTTC TRBV5-8 TRBD1 TRBJ2-7 NA
CASSVVSGVTYNEQFF TGTGCCAGCAGCGTAGTAAGCGGGGTGACCTACAATGAGCAGTTCTTC TRBV9 TRBD2 TRBJ2-1 NA
CASSLAELGGLITFF TGTGCCAGCAGCTTGGCCGAATTGGGGGGACTTATCACTTTCTTT TRBV5-4 NA TRBJ1-1 NA
CASSDWGEKDGYTF TGTGCCAGCAGTGATTGGGGGGAGAAAGATGGCTACACCTTC TRBV2 NA TRBJ1-2 NA
CASNKGNSYNEQFF TGTGCCAGCAATAAGGGGAATAGTTACAATGAGCAGTTCTTC TRBV27 NA TRBJ2-1 once
CASSLGRGNYGYTF TGTGCCAGCAGCTTAGGTCGGGGTAACTATGGCTACACCTTC TRBV7-9 NA TRBJ1-2 once
CASGLVQGAISYNSPLHF TGTGCTAGTGGTTTGGTACAGGGGGCAATCTCCTATAATTCACCCCTCCACTTT TRBV12-5 TRBD1 TRBJ1-6 NA
CASSQEGQGGYGYTF TGCGCCAGCAGCCAAGAGGGGCAGGGCGGCTATGGCTACACCTTC TRBV4-1 NA TRBJ1-2 NA